This T cell receptor (beta chain) was found in a study of CD8 T cells in Susac syndrome. Germline-derived CDR1 and CDR2 are SGHAT and FQNNGV. With 2 bases clipped from V and 6 bases from J, the junction kept 3 bases outside the gene matches. The length of the CDR3 is 15 residues. Reverse transcription of roughly 0.5 to 1 ug RNA was carried out with random hexamers. TCRdb processed the immunoSEQ multiplex PCR reads anew with MiXCR; each CDR3 protein has one entry. The profile shows fewer than 90,000 distinct CDR3 sequences, roughly 92% of them singletons. This receptor was taken from a human donor with Susac syndrome. Sequenced sample: CD8+ T cells from PBMCs. The rearrangement joins TRBV11-2 to TRBJ2-3, with 12 bases identical to TRBD2. The CDR3 here is CASSLFLAGGDTQYF. CDR3 sequence (DNA): TGTGCCAGCAGCTTATTTCTAGCGGGGGGGGATACGCAGTATTTT.